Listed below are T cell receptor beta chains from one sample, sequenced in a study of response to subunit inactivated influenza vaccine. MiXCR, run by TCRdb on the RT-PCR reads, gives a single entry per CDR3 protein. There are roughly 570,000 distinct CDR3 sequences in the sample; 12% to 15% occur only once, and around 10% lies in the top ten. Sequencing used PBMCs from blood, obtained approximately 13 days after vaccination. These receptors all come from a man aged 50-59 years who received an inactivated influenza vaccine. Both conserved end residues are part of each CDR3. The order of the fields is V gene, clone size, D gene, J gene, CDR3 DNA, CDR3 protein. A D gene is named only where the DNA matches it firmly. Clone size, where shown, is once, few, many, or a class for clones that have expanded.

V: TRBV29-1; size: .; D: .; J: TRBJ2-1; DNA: TGCAGCGTTGAAGGAGGTATCGGGACACTTTACAATGAGCAGTTCTTC; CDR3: CSVEGGIGTLYNEQFF
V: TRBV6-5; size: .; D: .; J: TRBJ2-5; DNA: TGTGCCAGCAGGCCCCCAGGAGAGACCCAGTACTTC; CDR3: CASRPPGETQYF
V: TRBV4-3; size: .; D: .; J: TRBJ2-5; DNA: TGCGCCAGCAGCCAAAGATATGGTGGGAGCCAAGAGACCCAGTACTTC; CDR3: CASSQRYGGSQETQYF
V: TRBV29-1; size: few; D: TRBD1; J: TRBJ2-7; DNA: TGCAGCGTCCGCGGGACAGGGGGAAGCCACGAGCAGTACTTC; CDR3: CSVRGTGGSHEQYF
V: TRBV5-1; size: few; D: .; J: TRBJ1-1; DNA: TGCGCCAGCAGCAGTGGGGCAGGGACCATGAACACTGAAGCTTTCTTT; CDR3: CASSSGAGTMNTEAFF
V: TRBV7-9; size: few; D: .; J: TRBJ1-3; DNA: TGTGCCAGCAGCACCCGACAGTCTGGAAACACCATATATTTT; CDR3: CASSTRQSGNTIYF
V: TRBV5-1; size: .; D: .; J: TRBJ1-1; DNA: TGCGCCAGCAGCTTGGCCGGGGACGGCACTGAAGCTTTCTTT; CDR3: CASSLAGDGTEAFF
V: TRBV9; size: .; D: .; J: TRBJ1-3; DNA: TGTGCCAGCAGCTCCCATCAGTACACCAGCTCTGGAAACACCATATATTTT; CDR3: CASSSHQYTSSGNTIYF
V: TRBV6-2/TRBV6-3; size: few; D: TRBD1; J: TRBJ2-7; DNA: TGTGCCAGCAGTTACTCCAGGGGGAGCTCCTACGAGCAGTACTTC; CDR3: CASSYSRGSSYEQYF
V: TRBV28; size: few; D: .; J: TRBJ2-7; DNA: TGTGCCAGCAGTGTGGCGGGCCACGAGCAGTACTTC; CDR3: CASSVAGHEQYF
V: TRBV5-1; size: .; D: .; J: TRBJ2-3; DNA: TGCGCCAGCAGATCCGACCCCCAAAGCACAGATACGCAGTATTTT; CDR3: CASRSDPQSTDTQYF
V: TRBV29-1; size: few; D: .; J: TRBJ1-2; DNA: TGCAGCGTTGTCGGAGGGAGAGGAGGCTACACCTTC; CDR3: CSVVGGRGGYTF
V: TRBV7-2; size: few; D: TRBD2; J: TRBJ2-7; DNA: TGTGCCAGCAGCAAGGGACTAGCGGGAGTTTTTTCCGAGCAGTACTTC; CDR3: CASSKGLAGVFSEQYF
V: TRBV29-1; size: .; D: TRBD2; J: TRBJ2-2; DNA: TGCAGCGTTAGGGTCGCTAGCGGGAACACCGGGGAGCTGTTTTTT; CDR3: CSVRVASGNTGELFF
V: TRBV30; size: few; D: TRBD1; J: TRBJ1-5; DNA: TGTGCCTGGGGGACAGGGGGCAATCAGCCCCAGCATTTT; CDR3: CAWGTGGNQPQHF
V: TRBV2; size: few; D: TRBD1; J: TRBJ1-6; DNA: TGTGCCAGCACCTCCCTGACAGGGCTTCATTCACCCCTCCACTTT; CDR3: CASTSLTGLHSPLHF
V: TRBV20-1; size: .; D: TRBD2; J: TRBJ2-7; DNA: TGCAGTGCGCTGACTAGCGGGAGGATCGGAGAGCAGTACTTC; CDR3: CSALTSGRIGEQYF
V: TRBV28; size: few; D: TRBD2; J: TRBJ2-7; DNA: TGTGCCAGCAGTCGAATTAGCGGGATCCCCAACGAGCAGTACTTC; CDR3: CASSRISGIPNEQYF
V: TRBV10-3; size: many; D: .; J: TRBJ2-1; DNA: TGTGCCATCAGTGAGTCGTGGACGAATTCCTACAATGAGCAGTTCTTC; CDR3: CAISESWTNSYNEQFF
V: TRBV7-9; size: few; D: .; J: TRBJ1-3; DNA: TGTGCCAGCAGCGGAACCGGGAGCCAAAACACCATATATTTT; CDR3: CASSGTGSQNTIYF
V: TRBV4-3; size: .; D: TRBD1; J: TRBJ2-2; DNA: TGCGCCAGCAGCCAAGATCAGGGGGCTCGAGGGGAGCTGTTTTTT; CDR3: CASSQDQGARGELFF
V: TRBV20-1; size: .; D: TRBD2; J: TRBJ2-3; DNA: TGCAGTGCTAAATCATCGCGGGGGGGCCGCACAGATACGCAGTATTTT; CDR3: CSAKSSRGGRTDTQYF
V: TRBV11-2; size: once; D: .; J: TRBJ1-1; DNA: TGTGCCAGCAGCTTAGTGGCAGGCGTGAACACTGAAGCTTTCTTT; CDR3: CASSLVAGVNTEAFF
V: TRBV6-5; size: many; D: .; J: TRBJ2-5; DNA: TGTGCCAGCAGTTTTATGGGACTTGACTCAGAGACCCAGTACTTC; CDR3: CASSFMGLDSETQYF
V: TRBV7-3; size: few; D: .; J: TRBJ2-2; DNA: TGTGCCAGCGGAACCGGGACATCGAACACCGGGGAGCTGTTTTTT; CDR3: CASGTGTSNTGELFF
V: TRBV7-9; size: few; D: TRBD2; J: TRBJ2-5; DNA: TGTGCCAGCAGCTTCGCGGGGGGAGAGACCCAGTACTTC; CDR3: CASSFAGGETQYF
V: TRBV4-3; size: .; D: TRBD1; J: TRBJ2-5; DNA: TGCGCCAGCAGCCAAGGACCCTCAGGGGGTGACGAGACCCAGTACTTC; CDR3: CASSQGPSGGDETQYF
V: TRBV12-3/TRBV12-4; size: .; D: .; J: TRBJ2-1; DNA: TGTGCCAGCAGTTTAAGTAGGGACCAGCATAATAAGGAGCAGTTCTTC; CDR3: CASSLSRDQHNKEQFF
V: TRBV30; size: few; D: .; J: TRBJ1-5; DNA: TGTGCCTGGAGTGTACGACAGGTTAGCAATCAGCCCCAGCATTTT; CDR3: CAWSVRQVSNQPQHF
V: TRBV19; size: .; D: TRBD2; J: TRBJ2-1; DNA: TGTGCCAGTAGTATTCGACTAGCGGATGGGAATGAGCAGTTCTTC; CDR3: CASSIRLADGNEQFF
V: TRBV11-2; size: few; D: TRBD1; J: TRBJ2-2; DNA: TGTGCCAGCAGCCCCCTAGGGACAGGGGGTCGTACCGGGGAGCTGTTTTTT; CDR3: CASSPLGTGGRTGELFF
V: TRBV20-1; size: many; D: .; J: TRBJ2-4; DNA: TGCAGTGCTAACCGTATACTAGCCAAAAACATTCAGTACTTC; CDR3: CSANRILAKNIQYF
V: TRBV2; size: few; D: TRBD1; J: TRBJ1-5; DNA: TGTGCCAGCAGGGCCGGGACAGGGGAATATCAGCCCCAGCATTTT; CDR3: CASRAGTGEYQPQHF
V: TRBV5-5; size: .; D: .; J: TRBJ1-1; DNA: TGTGCCAGCAGCTTTACGAGGGCAGGGTTCACTGAAGCTTTCTTT; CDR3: CASSFTRAGFTEAFF
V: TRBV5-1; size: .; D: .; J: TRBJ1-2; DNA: TGCGCCAGCAGCTTGGTCGGGGATGGAGATGGCTACACCTTC; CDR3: CASSLVGDGDGYTF
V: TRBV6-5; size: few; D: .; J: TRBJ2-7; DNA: TGTGCCAGCAGTTACTCGCCCGACCTATCCTGGCCCTACGAGCAGTACTTC; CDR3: CASSYSPDLSWPYEQYF
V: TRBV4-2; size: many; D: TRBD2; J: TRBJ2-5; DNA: TGTGCCAGCAGCCAAGATTGGGCCGGGGGGTCCTCATTAGAGACCCAGTACTTC; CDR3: CASSQDWAGGSSLETQYF
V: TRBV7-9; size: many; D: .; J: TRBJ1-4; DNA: TGTGCCAGCAGCTTAGTGCTCCAGGGAGAAGTGTTTTTT; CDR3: CASSLVLQGEVFF
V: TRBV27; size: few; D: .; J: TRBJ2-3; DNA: TGTGCCACTTACGCTAGCACAGATACGCAGTATTTT; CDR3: CATYASTDTQYF
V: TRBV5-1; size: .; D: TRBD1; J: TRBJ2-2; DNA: TGCGCCAGCAGCTTTCAGGGGGCGGAAACCGGGGAGCTGTTTTTT; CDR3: CASSFQGAETGELFF
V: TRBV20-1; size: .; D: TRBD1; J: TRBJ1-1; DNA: TGCAGTGGGAGGGGGACAGGGGGCGCAGAGTCATACACTGAAGCTTTCTTT; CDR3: CSGRGTGGAESYTEAFF
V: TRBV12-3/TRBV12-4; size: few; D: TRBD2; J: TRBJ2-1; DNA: TGTGCCAGCACCCTAGAGGTACTAGCGGGGATCTCCTACAATGAGCAGTTCTTC; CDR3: CASTLEVLAGISYNEQFF
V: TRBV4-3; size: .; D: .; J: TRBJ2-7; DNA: TGCGCCAGCAGCCAAGATGTGTTGGCGGTTGGCTACGAGCAGTACTTC; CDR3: CASSQDVLAVGYEQYF
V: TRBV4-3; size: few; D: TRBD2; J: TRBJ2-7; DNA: TGCGCCAGCAGCCAAGAGGGACTAGCGGGGTCCGGGGAGCAGTACTTC; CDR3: CASSQEGLAGSGEQYF
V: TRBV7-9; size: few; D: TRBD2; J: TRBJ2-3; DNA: TGTGCCAGCAGCCCAAGACTAGCGGGGATCACAGATACGCAGTATTTT; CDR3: CASSPRLAGITDTQYF
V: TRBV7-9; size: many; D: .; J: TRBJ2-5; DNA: TGTGCCAGCAGGTACAGGGAGGTGAAGACCCAGTACTTC; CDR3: CASRYREVKTQYF
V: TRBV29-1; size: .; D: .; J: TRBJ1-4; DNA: TGCAGCGTTGGGGGGCTGGAGACTAATGAAAAACTGTTTTTT; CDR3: CSVGGLETNEKLFF
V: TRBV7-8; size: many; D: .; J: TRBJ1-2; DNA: TGTGCCAGCAGCCCCGTTAGGGAACTCACCTTC; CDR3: CASSPVRELTF